The 24 T cell receptor beta chains given below trace back to one sample, sequenced in a study of blood T cell repertoires in COVID-19. TCRdb keeps only in-frame clones here, not all; method: immunoSEQ multiplex PCR. The sample records around 62,000 clones, 85% to 90% being singletons. Sequencing input: peripheral blood. All receptors come from a man in his sixties with acute or convalescent COVID-19.

The chain uses TRBV11-2 and TRBJ2-1, with 10 positions matching TRBD2. The germline V gene has CDR1 SGHAT and CDR2 FQNNGV. Losses at the gene ends were 4 bases for V and 9 bases for J; bases not matched to a gene: 9. The CDR3 length is 15 residues. The CDR3 bases are TGTGCCAGCAGCTCACTAGCGGGGCAGATCGGTGAGCAGTTCTTC. Residues: CASSSLAGQIGEQFF.

The chain uses TRBV11-2 and TRBJ1-5; no clear D gene. V was shortened by 1 base and J by 4 bases, with 11 bases between the two germline ends. CDR3 length: 15 residues. From germline, CDR1 is SGHAT and CDR2 FQNNGV. CDR3 nucleotides: TGTGCCAGCAGCTTAGGGGTGGGAGTAAATCAGCCCCAGCATTTT. As protein: CASSLGVGVNQPQHF.

This clone came up once. The chain couples TRBV11-2 to TRBJ1-1, with TRBD1 matching over 7 bases. J gave up 6 bases and V 3 bases, and 7 bases lay outside the gene matches. Germline V gene data show CDR1 as SGHAT and CDR2 as FQNNGV. CDR3 length: 14 residues. DNA of the CDR3: TGTGCCAGCAGCTTTAGTACAGGGGTCCCTGAAGCTTTCTTT. It codes for CASSFSTGVPEAFF.

This chain connects TRBV10-3 to TRBJ2-7; 7 bases line up with TRBD1. The CDR3 extends over 14 amino acids. The V gene end was trimmed by 6 bases and the J gene end by 2 bases; junction bases not matched to a gene: 7. From germline, CDR1 is ENHRY and CDR2 SYGVKD. In DNA, the CDR3 is TGTGCCATCAGCCGGACAGGCGTAACCTACGAGCAGTACTTC. It translates to CAISRTGVTYEQYF.

CDR3 nucleotide sequence: TGCGCCAGCAGCCAAGATCCTAACGGACTAGGTCCCTACAATGAGCAGTTCTTC. It translates to CASSQDPNGLGPYNEQFF. The chain couples TRBV4-1 to TRBJ2-1, with TRBD2 identical over 7 bases. V trimming: 0 bases; J trimming: 2 bases; junction bases outside the gene matches: 10. Per the germline V gene, CDR1 is MGHRA and CDR2 is YSYEKL. CDR3 length equals 18 residues.

This clone was observed a few times. The V call is TRBV30, the J call TRBJ2-7; D uncertain. V was shortened by 2 bases and J by 1 base, with 12 bases between the two germline ends. Germline V gene sequence: CDR1 GTSNPN, CDR2 SVGIG (reference sequence). This CDR3 contains 14 residues. CDR3 amino acids: CAWSNGGDSYEQYF. The CDR3 DNA reads as TGTGCCTGGAGTAATGGCGGAGATTCCTACGAGCAGTACTTC.

The chain joins TRBV15 to TRBJ2-1; 9 nucleotides match TRBD2. The CDR3 has 17 amino acids. Germline CDR1 LNHNV, CDR2 YYDKDF (reference sequence). The trim removed 1 base at V and 7 bases at J, leaving 11 bases unmatched. The CDR3 coding sequence is TGTGCCACCAGCAGAGTTCCCCCTAGCGGGATTGCTAATGAGCAGTTCTTC. This codes for CATSRVPPSGIANEQFF.

V usage is TRBV11-3 and J usage is TRBJ2-2; D is undetermined. This CDR3 is 15 amino acids long. V lost 5 bases and J lost 3, with 13 bases in between. Germline V gene lookup returns CDR1 SGHNT and CDR2 YENEEA. The CDR3 sequence is CASSRQYTDTGELFF. Written as DNA, the CDR3 is TGTGCCAGCAGCCGACAATACACAGACACCGGGGAGCTGTTTTTT.

V is TRBV4-2 and J is TRBJ1-2; D perhaps matches TRBD1 (6 bases). Germline CDR1 and CDR2: LGHNA and YNFKEQ. Trimming cost V 2 bases and J 2 bases, with 9 bases left between them. CDR3 size: 14 residues. The CDR3 nucleotides read TGTGCCAGCAGCCAATCGGACAGCAACTATGGCTACACCTTC. It yields the protein CASSQSDSNYGYTF.

The chain recombines TRBV27 with TRBJ1-1; 7 bases agree with TRBD1. Trimming at V came to 0 bases and at J to 0 bases, leaving 4 bases not matched to a gene. CDR1 and CDR2 (germline): MNHEY, SMNVEV (reference sequence). This CDR3 has 16 residues. The CDR3 loop reads CASSLSLDRMNTEAFF. CDR3 nucleotide sequence: TGTGCCAGCAGTTTATCGTTGGACAGGATGAACACTGAAGCTTTCTTT.

In its sample, this clone was seen once. V gene TRBV6-6 combines with J gene TRBJ2-1; D gene ambiguous. V lost 4 bases to trimming and J lost 5 bases, with 6 bases between them. The CDR3 runs 12 residues. Germline CDR1 MNHNY, CDR2 SVGAGI (reference sequence). CDR3 sequence reads: CASSLSNNEQFF. In DNA, the CDR3 is TGTGCCAGCAGTTTGTCCAACAATGAGCAGTTCTTC.

The chain recombines TRBV3-1 (or the pseudogene TRBV3-2) with TRBJ1-1; TRBD1 might be the D (5 bases). The germline V gene has CDR1 LGHDT and CDR2 YNNKEL (reference sequence). This CDR3 region has 13 residues. The ends were cut back, 8 bases at V and 5 bases at J, with 15 bases in the middle. In DNA form, the CDR3 reads TGTGCCAGCGCCGCCGGCGGGGGGACTGAAGCTTTCTTT. As protein: CASAAGGGTEAFF.

The chain has TRBV30 and TRBJ2-1; D is perhaps TRBD1 (6 bases). Looked up from germline, CDR1 is GTSNPN and CDR2 is SVGIG (reference sequence). This CDR3 comprises 18 residues. Trimming cost V 2 bases and J 0 bases, with 20 bases left between them. The CDR3 nucleotides are TGTGCCTGGAGTTCCTGGACCAAAGGACAGAGCTCCTACAATGAGCAGTTCTTC. It encodes CAWSSWTKGQSSYNEQFF.

The rearrangement links TRBV9 to TRBJ2-7; TRBD1 matches 7 bases. With V trimmed by 0 bases and J by 1 base, 4 bases remained unmatched. CDR1 is SGDLS, CDR2 YYNGEE, per germline. This CDR3 is 15 amino acids long. CDR3 sequence: CASSVGPGGSYEQYF. Written as DNA, the CDR3 is TGTGCCAGCAGCGTAGGGCCAGGGGGATCCTACGAGCAGTACTTC.

V and J are TRBV10-2 and TRBJ2-1; possibly TRBD2 for D (7 bases). V dropped 8 bases and J dropped 9 bases, with 17 bases sitting between them. This CDR3 contains 13 residues. The germline gives CDR1 WSHSY, CDR2 SAAADI. This CDR3 is CASSGMGGAEQFF. In DNA form, the CDR3 reads TGCGCCAGCTCCGGAATGGGGGGGGCTGAGCAGTTCTTC.

The chain is built from TRBV27 and TRBJ1-1, with D perhaps TRBD1 (6 bases). The CDR3 loop spans 14 amino acids. V gave up 5 bases and J gave up 1 base, with 11 bases separating them. Germline V gene sequence: CDR1 MNHEY, CDR2 SMNVEV (reference sequence). The CDR3 nucleotides are TGTGCCAGCAGTCCCAGGGGTAGGAACACTGAAGCTTTCTTT. As protein: CASSPRGRNTEAFF.

J is TRBJ1-4 and V is TRBV29-1, with D uncertain. The CDR3 is 13 amino acids. Trimming shortened V by 7 bases and J by 0 bases, and 9 bases separated the two germline ends. Germline V gene lookup returns CDR1 SQVTM and CDR2 ANQGSEA. This chain's CDR3 is CSASTTTNEKLFF. In DNA form, the CDR3 reads TGCAGCGCCTCCACAACAACTAATGAAAAACTGTTTTTT. The full variable domain, with the rest looked up from reference TRBV29-1 and TRBJ1-4, is SAVISQKPSRDICQRGTSLTIQCQVDSQVTMMFWYRQQPGQSLTLIATANQGSEATYESGFVIDKFPISRPNLTFSTLTVSNMSPEDSSIYLCSASTTTNEKLFFGSGTQLSVL.

DNA for the CDR3: TGTGCCAGCTCACCTTTGGGACTAGCATTGGATACGCAGTATTTT. Its protein product is CASSPLGLALDTQYF. The V and J genes are TRBV18 and TRBJ2-3; 9 bases match TRBD2. Germline values: CDR1 KGHSH, CDR2 LQKENI. With 3 bases clipped from V and 6 bases from J, the junction kept 7 bases outside the gene matches. This CDR3 is built from 15 residues. The whole variable domain, remainder taken from reference TRBV18 and TRBJ2-3, is NAGVMQNPRHLVRRRGQEARLRCSPMKGHSHVYWYRQLPEEGLKFMVYLQKENIIDESGMPKERFSAEFPKEGPSILRIQQVVRGDSAAYFCASSPLGLALDTQYFGPGTRLTVL.

The chain combines TRBV20-1 with TRBJ2-5, with D unclear. The V end was cut by 7 bases, the J end by 2 bases, with 8 bases between. The germline V gene has CDR1 DFQATT and CDR2 SNEGSKA (reference sequence). The CDR3 length is 11 residues. The CDR3 bases are TGCAGTGTGATAGAACAAGAGACCCAGTACTTC. It yields the protein CSVIEQETQYF.

The rearrangement uses TRBV6-2 or TRBV6-3 and TRBJ2-7; 9 bases fit TRBD1. CDR1 MNHEY and CDR2 SVGEGT come from the germline V gene. Trimming cost V 5 bases and J 6 bases; bases outside gene matches: 8. The CDR3 has 14 residues. In nucleotides, the CDR3 is TGTGCCAGCAGTGGCCGGGACAGGGTTGGCGAGCAGTACTTC. Its translation: CASSGRDRVGEQYF.

The chain carries TRBV28 and TRBJ2-1, with 7 bases lining up with TRBD1. Looked up from germline, CDR1 is MDHEN and CDR2 is SYDVKM. CDR3 length equals 15 residues. V was clipped by 2 bases and J by 3 bases; unmatched bases: 4. Here the CDR3 DNA reads TGTGCCAGCAGTTTAATCCAGGGGGACTACAATGAGCAGTTCTTC. Protein: CASSLIQGDYNEQFF.

This clone was observed a single time. The gene calls are TRBV19 and TRBJ1-1, with D unclear. The V and J ends lost 3 bases and 0 bases respectively, with 8 bases between them. Germline V gene lookup returns CDR1 LNHDA and CDR2 SQIVND (reference sequence). The CDR3 totals 14 residues. The CDR3 loop reads CASSMRDMNTEAFF. DNA of the CDR3: TGTGCCAGTAGTATGAGAGACATGAACACTGAAGCTTTCTTT.

This clone was counted a single time. The V and J genes are TRBV7-9 and TRBJ1-1; the D is unclear. Trimming left V 3 bases short and J 1 base short, with 12 bases between. Germline CDR1 is SEHNR and CDR2 is FQNEAQ (reference sequence). This CDR3 comprises 15 residues. CDR3: CASSLLTDKNTEAFF. The CDR3 DNA reads as TGTGCCAGCAGCTTGCTCACTGATAAGAACACTGAAGCTTTCTTT.

V and J are TRBV6-2 or TRBV6-3 and TRBJ2-7, with D unresolved. Trimming left V 2 bases short and J 5 bases short, with 4 bases between. The CDR3 totals 11 residues. Germline V gene lookup returns CDR1 MNHEY and CDR2 SVGEGT. Here the CDR3 reads CASSYPNEQYF. The CDR3 DNA reads TGTGCCAGCAGTTACCCCAACGAGCAGTACTTC.